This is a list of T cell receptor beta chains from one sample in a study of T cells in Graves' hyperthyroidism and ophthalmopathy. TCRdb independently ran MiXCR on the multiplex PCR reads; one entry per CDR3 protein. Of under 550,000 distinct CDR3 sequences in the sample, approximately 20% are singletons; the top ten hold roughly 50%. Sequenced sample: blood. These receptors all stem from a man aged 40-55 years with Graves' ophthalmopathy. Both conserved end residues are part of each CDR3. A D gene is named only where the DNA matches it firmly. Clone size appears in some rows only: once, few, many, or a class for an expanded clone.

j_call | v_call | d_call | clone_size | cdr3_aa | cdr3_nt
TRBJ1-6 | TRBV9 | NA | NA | CASSVEAGRGGSPLHF | TGTGCCAGCAGCGTAGAGGCGGGGAGAGGCGGTTCACCCCTCCACTTT
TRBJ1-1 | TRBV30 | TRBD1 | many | CAWRSGGFGTEAFF | TGTGCCTGGAGGTCAGGGGGGTTCGGAACTGAAGCTTTCTTT
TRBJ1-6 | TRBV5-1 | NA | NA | CASRPGGYNSPLHF | TGCGCCAGCAGACCGGGCGGATATAATTCACCCCTCCACTTT
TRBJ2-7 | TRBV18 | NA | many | CASSPPWGYEQYF | TGTGCCAGCTCACCACCGTGGGGCTACGAGCAGTACTTC
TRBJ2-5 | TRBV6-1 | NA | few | CASSQPGGGREETQYF | TGTGCCAGCAGTCAACCGGGTGGGGGGCGAGAGGAGACCCAGTACTTC
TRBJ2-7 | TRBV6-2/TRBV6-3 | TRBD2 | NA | CASSPLRASGKYEQYF | TGTGCCAGCAGTCCATTGAGGGCTAGCGGCAAGTACGAGCAGTACTTC
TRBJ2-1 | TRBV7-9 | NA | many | CASRQTGGPWNEQFF | TGTGCCAGCAGACAAACGGGGGGCCCTTGGAATGAGCAGTTCTTC
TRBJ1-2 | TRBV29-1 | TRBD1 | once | CSVEDRSHFGYIF | TGCAGCGTTGAGGACAGGTCCCACTTCGGCTACATCTTC
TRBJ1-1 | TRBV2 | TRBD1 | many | CASSDRTGPRVEAFF | TGTGCCAGCAGTGACCGGACAGGCCCTAGGGTTGAAGCTTTCTTT
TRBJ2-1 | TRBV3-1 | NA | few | CASSHGGSRSSYNEQFF | TGTGCCAGCAGCCATGGGGGCAGCCGGAGCTCCTACAATGAGCAGTTCTTC
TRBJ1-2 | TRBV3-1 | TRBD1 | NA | CASNPHDRGAYGYTF | TGTGCCAGCAATCCTCACGACAGGGGCGCCTATGGCTACACCTTC
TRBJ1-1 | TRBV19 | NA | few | CASSVRGIPEAFF | TGTGCCAGTAGTGTCCGGGGGATCCCGGAAGCTTTCTTT
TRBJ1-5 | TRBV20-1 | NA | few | CSARDLARGRGYSNQPQHF | TGCAGTGCTAGAGATCTAGCCCGCGGTAGAGGGTATAGCAATCAGCCCCAGCATTTT
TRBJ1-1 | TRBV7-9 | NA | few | CASSLASSNTEAFF | TGTGCCAGCAGCTTAGCGTCCAGTAACACTGAAGCTTTCTTT
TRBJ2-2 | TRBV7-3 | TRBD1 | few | CASSQGGQGLSGELFF | TGTGCCAGCAGCCAAGGGGGACAGGGTTTATCCGGGGAGCTGTTTTTT
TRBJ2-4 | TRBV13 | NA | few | CASSLKALAKNIQYF | TGTGCCAGCAGCCTAAAGGCCCTAGCCAAAAACATTCAGTACTTC
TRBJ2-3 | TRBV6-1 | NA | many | CASSELRADTQYF | TGTGCCAGCAGTGAATTAAGAGCAGATACGCAGTATTTT
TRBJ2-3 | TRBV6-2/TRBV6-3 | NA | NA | CASRGAPGTQYF | TGTGCCAGTCGGGGGGCCCCGGGTACGCAGTATTTT
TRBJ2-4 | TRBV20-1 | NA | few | CSASPRAAGLGIQYF | TGCAGTGCTTCCCCCCGGGCCGCCGGCCTAGGAATTCAGTACTTC
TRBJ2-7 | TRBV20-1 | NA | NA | CSASSLRDKWYEQYF | TGCAGTGCTAGTTCCCTCCGGGACAAATGGTACGAGCAGTACTTC
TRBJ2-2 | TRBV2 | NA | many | CASTQFHGELFF | TGTGCCAGCACCCAGTTTCACGGGGAGCTGTTTTTT
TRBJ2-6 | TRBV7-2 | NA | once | CASSQTPGANVLTF | TGCGCCAGCAGCCAAACTCCCGGGGCCAACGTCCTGACTTTC
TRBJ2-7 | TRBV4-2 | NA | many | CASSQDRSREQYF | TGTGCCAGCAGCCAAGACAGATCCCGCGAGCAGTACTTC
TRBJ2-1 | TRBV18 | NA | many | CASSPGGTNEQFF | TGTGCCAGCTCCCCCGGCGGGACCAATGAGCAGTTCTTC
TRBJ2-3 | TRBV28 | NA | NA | CASTSYDGRTDTQYF | TGTGCCAGCACCTCGTATGACGGGAGAACAGATACGCAGTATTTT
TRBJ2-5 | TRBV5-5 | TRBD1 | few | CASSHRTGVETQYF | TGTGCCAGCAGCCACAGGACAGGGGTAGAGACCCAGTACTTC
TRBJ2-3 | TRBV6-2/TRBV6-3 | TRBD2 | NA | CASSYPSSGRVRDTQYF | TGTGCCAGCAGTTACCCCTCTAGCGGGAGGGTGAGGGATACGCAGTATTTT
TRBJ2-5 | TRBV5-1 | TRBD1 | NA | CASSWGDRQETQYF | TGCGCCAGCAGCTGGGGGGACAGGCAAGAGACCCAGTACTTC
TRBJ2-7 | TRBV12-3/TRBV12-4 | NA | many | CASSSRRGDEQYF | TGTGCCAGCAGTTCCCGTCGGGGCGACGAGCAGTACTTC
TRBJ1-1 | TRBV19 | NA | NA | CASSIRGPDTEAFF | TGTGCCAGTAGTATTCGGGGACCGGACACTGAAGCTTTCTTT
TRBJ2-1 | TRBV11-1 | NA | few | CASSARAGVDLGNEQFF | TGTGCCAGCAGCGCCCGGGCCGGGGTGGACCTAGGGAATGAGCAGTTCTTC
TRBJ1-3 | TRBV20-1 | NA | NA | CSASFDASSGNTIYF | TGCAGTGCTAGTTTCGACGCCAGCTCTGGAAACACCATATATTTT
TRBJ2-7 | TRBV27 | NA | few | CASSLTGETYEQYF | TGTGCCAGCAGTTTAACGGGGGAAACCTACGAGCAGTACTTC
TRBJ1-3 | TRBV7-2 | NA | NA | CASSLAHFSGNTIYF | TGTGCCAGCAGCTTAGCGCACTTCTCTGGAAACACCATATATTTT
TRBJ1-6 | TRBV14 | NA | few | CASSQYKYNSPLHF | TGTGCCAGCAGCCAGTATAAATACAATTCACCCCTCCACTTT
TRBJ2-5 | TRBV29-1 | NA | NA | CSVPRGETQYF | TGCAGCGTTCCTAGAGGGGAGACCCAGTACTTC
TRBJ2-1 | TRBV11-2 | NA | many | CASSLGRRSYNEQFF | TGTGCCAGCAGCTTGGGACGGAGGTCCTACAATGAGCAGTTCTTC
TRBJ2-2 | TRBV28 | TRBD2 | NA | CASKPRGANTGELFF | TGTGCCAGCAAGCCGCGGGGGGCGAACACCGGGGAGCTGTTTTTT
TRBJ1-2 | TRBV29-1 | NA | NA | CSVPDGYYGYTF | TGCAGCGTCCCTGACGGATACTATGGCTACACCTTC
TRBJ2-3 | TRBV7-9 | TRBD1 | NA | CASSSWTGRTDTQYF | TGTGCCAGCAGCTCCTGGACAGGGCGCACAGATACGCAGTATTTT
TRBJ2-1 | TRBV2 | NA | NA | CASSDVGQSRQFF | TGTGCCAGCAGTGATGTCGGGCAATCAAGGCAGTTCTTC
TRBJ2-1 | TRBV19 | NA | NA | CASSVFREPYNEQFF | TGTGCCAGTAGTGTCTTCCGGGAGCCTTACAATGAGCAGTTCTTC
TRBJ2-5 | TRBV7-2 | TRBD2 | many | CASSRGLVTSRETQYF | TGTGCCAGCAGCCGTGGTTTAGTGACTAGCCGGGAGACCCAGTACTTC
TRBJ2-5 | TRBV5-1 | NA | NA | CASSSDPSTGETQYF | TGCGCCAGCAGCTCAGACCCCAGTACCGGGGAGACCCAGTACTTC
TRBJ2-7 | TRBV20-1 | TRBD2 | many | CSARPRTSGPSYEQYF | TGCAGTGCTAGACCCAGGACTAGCGGACCTTCCTACGAGCAGTACTTC
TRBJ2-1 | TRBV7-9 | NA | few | CASSGLSILNEQFF | TGTGCCAGCAGCGGACTTAGCATCCTGAATGAGCAGTTCTTC
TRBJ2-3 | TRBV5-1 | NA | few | CASSGRVADVTQYF | TGCGCCAGCAGCGGGCGGGTGGCGGATGTTACGCAGTATTTT
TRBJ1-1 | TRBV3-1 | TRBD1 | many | CASSRQGFGEAFF | TGTGCCAGCAGCCGACAGGGTTTCGGTGAAGCTTTCTTT